Listed below are T cell receptor beta chains from one sample, sequenced in a study of T cell repertoires in cytomegalovirus infection. TCRdb passed the reads through MiXCR, listing each CDR3 protein once. The sample shows 150,000 to 200,000 distinct CDR3 sequences, 17% of them seen only once. Sequencing input: CD8+ T cells from PBMCs. The receptors shown here come from a human donor in good health (CMV status not recorded). Some clones in this sample may be carry-over from other donors' samples. The CDR3 runs from the conserved cysteine through the conserved F or W. Some rows have no size entry. The others give once, few or many, or a class for an expanded clone.

clone size	V gene	CDR3 protein
few	TRBV4-2	CASSMGPSSTSSYNSPLHF
few	TRBV20-1	CSACNRDLPYNEQFF
many	TRBV25-1	CASSVWGETQYF
NA	TRBV4-1	CASSQEGGLNTEAFF
few	TRBV12-3/TRBV12-4	CASSLSGGTNEQFF
few	TRBV6-2/TRBV6-3	CASSYGRGITEAFF
NA	TRBV28	CASSFGQGANGYTF
few	TRBV7-9	CASSGRQRYEQYF
few	TRBV11-2	CASSLADSSYNEQFF
few	TRBV4-1	CASSQGPDRSTYEQYF
NA	TRBV4-2	CASSPETYPEAYNEQFF
few	TRBV7-6	CASNPPDRVNTEAFF
few	TRBV20-1	CSARSARSALYEQYF
NA	TRBV7-9	CASSPTTGGQGVSEQFF
NA	TRBV7-6	CASSLGQAGYTEAFF
few	TRBV4-3	CASSQDWQGAYEQYF
NA	TRBV29-1	CSVEGRTYEQFF
few	TRBV27	CAILRREGNSYEQYF
NA	TRBV7-6	CASSFDPEAFF
NA	TRBV28	CASRETGGTGELFF
few	TRBV28	CASRPLGGGPPAEAFF
few	TRBV4-1	CASSQYPTDRVGETQYF
few	TRBV7-9	CASSPSGGYSNQPQHF
few	TRBV4-1	CASSQSANEQFF
NA	TRBV12-3/TRBV12-4	CASGTSGYNEQFF
few	TRBV7-2	CASSLVETYGYNEQFF
NA	TRBV12-3/TRBV12-4	CASRPGTSYNEQFF
NA	TRBV27	CASSLYREAENFYGYTF
NA	TRBV7-9	CASSLRTVIAGGIQETQYF
few	TRBV7-9	CASSLSSEGSGQPQHF
NA	TRBV10-3	CAISEPGTTYNEQFF
NA	TRBV9	CASSVSGGTYGYTF
many	TRBV7-2	CASSLEGSPRDTEAFF
NA	TRBV7-9	CASSSTGRSGNTIYF
NA	TRBV6-2/TRBV6-3	CASSYPGQFTEAFF